The TCR beta chain under discussion was sequenced for a study of human T cells and chemical hapten exposure. Time point specified: pre-sensitization, week 0. The treatment denotes: therapeutic diphenylcyclopropenone sensitization with weekly scalp DPC. Ahead of each patch test application, blood was drawn. Donation of samples came from alopecia patients who were 18 to 70 years old and suitable for DPC. The authors extracted total RNA from unfractionated whole blood. The library attached unique molecular identifiers to individual cDNA molecules. TCRdb processed the RACE reads anew with MiXCR; each CDR3 protein has one entry. Of roughly 100,000 distinct CDR3 sequences in the sample, approximately 12% are singletons; the top ten hold around 1.7%. Trimming left V 5 bases short and J 4 bases short, with 11 bases between. Germline V gene lookup returns CDR1 SEHNR and CDR2 FQNEAQ (reference sequence). The CDR3 extends over 13 amino acids.

This clonotype has a handful of counts. The clonotype was recovered from a woman aged 50 to 60 with alopecia areata. Some clones in this sample may be carry-over from other donors' samples. The sequencing here drew on whole blood, taken in connection with sensitization to the hapten diphenylcyclopropenone (DPC). The chain uses TRBV7-9 and TRBJ1-2; D unresolved. CDR3 region: CASSRVSVYGYTF. CDR3 nucleotides: TGTGCCAGCAGCCGAGTCTCCGTCTATGGCTACACCTTC.